One sample yielded the 26 T cell receptor beta chains listed below, sequenced in a study of regulatory T cells in long-lasting Graves disease (dated by TCRdb to the early 2020s). The library was prepared using multiplex PCR. The instrument given in TCRdb is Illumina HiSeq 4000. iRepertoire HTBI primers and Arm-PCR amplification of CDR3 regions were used to construct TCR beta libraries. Starting from the raw public reads, TCRdb applied fastp trimming at Q25, assembled clones with MiXCR and retained in-frame beta chains. Entries are consolidated by CDR3 protein sequence, retaining the most common genes and DNA. For this sample the table gives some 340,000 distinct CDR3 sequences, of which roughly 10% were detected only once. The ten largest account for under 20% of the sample. Reading the label with the study, this specimen's time point is: newly diagnosed GD, antithyroid drugs for less than 3 months. RNA was extracted from PBMCs in TRIzol for both TCR sequencing and RNA sequencing.

The sample also formed part of further work on T cells in Graves' hyperthyroidism and ophthalmopathy.

Here the sequenced sample was peripheral blood mononuclear cells (PBMCs), taken at new diagnosis, from a patient treated with antithyroid drugs. The receptors were gathered from a woman under 30 with Graves disease. Donor details come from another sample of the same person, matched by shared clones.

The sample holds many counts of this clonotype. The chain links TRBV12-3 or TRBV12-4 to TRBJ1-4, with D perhaps matching TRBD1 (5 bases). Trimming stripped 6 bases from V and 8 bases from J, with 16 bases between. There are 14 residues in the CDR3. Written as DNA, the CDR3 is TGTGCCAGCAGCCCGGACAATAGGGGCGAAAAACTGTTTTTT. It is translated as CASSPDNRGEKLFF.

The gene calls are TRBV20-1 and TRBJ2-1, with 7 bases identical to TRBD2. Trimming cost V 0 bases and J 3 bases; bases outside gene matches: 5. CDR1 and CDR2 from the germline V gene are DFQATT and SNEGSKA (reference sequence). The CDR3 covers 15 residues. DNA of the CDR3: TGCAGTGCTAGAGACCTAGCGGATAGCTACAATGAGCAGTTCTTC. Its protein product is CSARDLADSYNEQFF.

There are many counts of this clonotype. This rearrangement joins TRBV6-1 to TRBJ1-1; TRBD1 matches at 10 bases. Trimming at V came to 6 bases and at J to 0 bases, leaving 10 bases not matched to a gene. The germline gives CDR1 MNHNS, CDR2 SASEGT. The CDR3 runs to 17 residues. CDR3 bases: TGTGCCAGCAGCGATGGGGACAGGGGCTTTATGAACACTGAAGCTTTCTTT. Translating it yields CASSDGDRGFMNTEAFF.

J is TRBJ1-5 and V is TRBV19; 9 bases line up with TRBD1. Germline V gene data show CDR1 as LNHDA and CDR2 as SQIVND (reference sequence). The CDR3 spans 16 residues. Trimming removed 9 bases from V and 3 bases from J; junction bases left unmatched: 12. This CDR3 reads CARTLPGQGYNQPQHF. CDR3 DNA sequence: TGTGCCAGAACTCTCCCGGGACAGGGATACAATCAGCCCCAGCATTTT.

The chain has TRBV5-1 and TRBJ2-5, with a weak D call TRBD2 (5 bases). CDR1 is SGHRS and CDR2 is YFSETQ in the germline V gene. The germline V and J ends were trimmed by 3 bases and 5 bases, with 23 bases remaining between them. The CDR3 runs 17 residues. CDR3 sequence: CASSSTRVQEAGETQYF. CDR3 bases: TGCGCCAGCAGCTCGACTCGTGTGCAGGAGGCGGGCGAGACCCAGTACTTC.

This clonotype has ten or more counts. J is TRBJ2-7 and V is TRBV7-2; a possible D gene is TRBD2 (6 bases). Germline CDR1 and CDR2: SGHTA and FQGNSA. CDR3 size: 14 residues. Trimming took 0 bases from V and 2 from J, leaving 8 bases between them. This CDR3 is CASSLAGLPYEQYF. CDR3 in DNA: TGTGCCAGCAGCTTAGCGGGACTTCCCTACGAGCAGTACTTC.

V usage is TRBV2 and J usage is TRBJ2-5; 10 bases are a match to TRBD2. Germline CDR1 is SNHLY and CDR2 is FYNNEI. With 3 bases clipped from V and 3 bases from J, the junction kept 7 bases outside the gene matches. The CDR3 is 16 amino acids. The CDR3 DNA reads as TGTGCCAGCAGTGAGGGTAGCGGGGGGAATAAAGAGACCCAGTACTTC. Residues: CASSEGSGGNKETQYF. The whole variable domain, remainder taken from reference TRBV2 and TRBJ2-5, is EPEVTQTPSHQVTQMGQEVILRCVPISNHLYFYWYRQILGQKVEFLVSFYNNEISEKSEIFDDQFSVERPDGSNFTLKIRSTKLEDSAMYFCASSEGSGGNKETQYFGPGTRLLVL.

In this sample, this clonotype turned up many times. The chain recombines TRBV2 with TRBJ2-7; TRBD1 matches 10 bases. The CDR3 spans 14 residues. Germline V gene data show CDR1 as SNHLY and CDR2 as FYNNEI. The V and J ends lost 5 bases and 2 bases, in that order; junction bases with no gene match: 3. CDR3 nucleotide sequence: TGTGCCAGCAGTCGACAGGGGGCTCCCTACGAGCAGTACTTC. Translated, it gives CASSRQGAPYEQYF.

This clonotype was observed at least ten times. The chain is built from TRBV20-1 and TRBJ2-1; no clear D. The germline gives CDR1 DFQATT, CDR2 SNEGSKA (reference sequence). The V end lost 3 bases, the J end lost 3 bases, and 15 bases lay between the germline ends. The CDR3 is 15 residues long. As DNA, the CDR3 is TGCAGTGCTAGGGATGGGGATTTTAACTACAATGAGCAGTTCTTC. This encodes CSARDGDFNYNEQFF.

Ten or more counts support this clonotype. The V gene is TRBV12-3 or TRBV12-4, the J gene TRBJ2-3, with 8 bases identical to TRBD1. Trimming removed 7 bases from V and 3 bases from J; junction bases left unmatched: 6. The CDR3 loop spans 14 amino acids. In nucleotides, the CDR3 is TGTGCCAGCACTACGGGGACAGGTACAGATACGCAGTATTTT. As protein: CASTTGTGTDTQYF.

The chain combines TRBV6-2 or TRBV6-3 with TRBJ2-5; D remains unclear. The DNA matches TRBJ2-1 better at its end, which makes the J call doubtful. The CDR3 is 13 residues long. Looked up from germline, CDR1 is MNHEY and CDR2 is SVGEGT. The CDR3 loop is CASSYISDNEQFF. The DNA for the CDR3 is TGTGCCAGCAGTTACATAAGCGACAATGAGCAGTTCTTC.

This clonotype was counted many times. The rearrangement joins TRBV10-3 to TRBJ1-5; D call uncertain. CDR3 length: 13 residues. The germline CDR1 and CDR2 sequences are ENHRY and SYGVKD. V was pared by 4 bases and J by 4 bases, with 8 bases between. For the CDR3, the DNA is TGTGCCATCAGTGGTAGGCATAATCAGCCCCAGCATTTT. Encoded protein: CAISGRHNQPQHF.

This clonotype occurred many times. The chain is built from TRBV6-5 and TRBJ1-5; no clear D. This CDR3 comprises 13 residues. V was shortened by 4 bases and J by 11 bases, with 15 bases between the two germline ends. Germline values: CDR1 MNHEY, CDR2 SVGAGI. CDR3 in amino acids: CASSSPSEGSQHF. CDR3 DNA: TGTGCCAGCAGTTCGCCATCGGAAGGGTCCCAGCATTTT.

This clonotype appeared many times. The rearrangement joins TRBV3-1 to TRBJ2-2; D may match TRBD1 or TRBD2 (5 bases each). The CDR3 is 16 amino acids. Germline CDR1 is LGHDT and CDR2 is YNNKEL (reference sequence). V shed 3 bases and J shed 2 bases, with 13 bases lying between them. DNA for the CDR3: TGTGCCAGCAGCCACCACCGGGGCAGAAACACCGGGGAGCTGTTTTTT. Encoded protein: CASSHHRGRNTGELFF.

This clonotype was counted many times. The chain joins TRBV5-6 to TRBJ2-3; 12 nucleotides align to TRBD1. The CDR3 runs to 17 residues. Unmatched junction bases numbered 9, after V lost 4 bases and J lost 3 bases. From germline, CDR1 is SGHDT and CDR2 YYEEEE. The CDR3 loop reads CASSGTRDRGRTDTQYF. The CDR3 coding sequence is TGTGCCAGCAGCGGGACCCGGGACAGGGGGCGGACAGATACGCAGTATTTT.

This clonotype was picked up many times. This rearrangement joins TRBV11-2 to TRBJ2-1; 7 positions match TRBD2. The germline V gene has CDR1 SGHAT and CDR2 FQNNGV. With 6 bases clipped from V and 4 bases from J, the junction kept 12 bases outside the gene matches. This CDR3 comprises 16 residues. The CDR3: CASSLFSGLAYNEQFF. CDR3 in DNA: TGTGCCAGCAGTCTCTTTAGCGGGTTAGCGTACAATGAGCAGTTCTTC.

The J gene is TRBJ1-1, the V gene TRBV4-1; D uncertain. Trimming removed 7 bases from V and 2 bases from J, with 17 bases in between. Germline-derived CDR1 and CDR2 are MGHRA and YSYEKL. This CDR3 has 15 residues. The CDR3 spells CASTPAESANTEAFF. CDR3 sequence (DNA): TGCGCCAGCACCCCGGCCGAGTCAGCTAACACTGAAGCTTTCTTT.

Remarks on this clonotype: No conserved phenylalanine or tryptophan ends this CDR3, so it is likely a read error. This rearrangement joins TRBV5-1 to TRBJ2-1; no reliable D call. Germline assignment: CDR1 SGHRS and CDR2 YFSETQ. The V end lost 4 bases, the J end lost 8 bases, and 19 bases lay between the germline ends. The CDR3 contains 15 residues. CDR3 nucleotides: TGCGCCAGCAGCCCCCCAAGCCTCGGAGCCTATGAGCAGTTCATC. It is translated as CASSPPSLGAYEQFI.

This clonotype was recorded at least ten times. This chain uses TRBV12-3 or TRBV12-4 with TRBJ1-5; D is undetermined. The CDR3 loop spans 17 amino acids. Deletions cut 0 bases from V and 2 bases from J, with 14 bases between. The CDR3 spells CASSLASTPQGNQPQHF. For the CDR3, the DNA is TGTGCCAGCAGTTTAGCATCGACCCCCCAGGGCAATCAGCCCCAGCATTTT.

This clonotype was counted many times. The gene calls are TRBV18 and TRBJ1-2; 8 nucleotides match TRBD1. Germline loops: CDR1 KGHSH, CDR2 LQKENI. V was clipped by 0 bases and J by 8 bases; unmatched bases: 8. This CDR3 contains 15 residues. CDR3 DNA: TGTGCCAGCTCACCACCGGCAGGGGGCACGAAGGGCTACACCTTC. Residues: CASSPPAGGTKGYTF. Full variable domain (rest looked up from reference TRBV18 and TRBJ1-2): NAGVMQNPRHLVRRRGQEARLRCSPMKGHSHVYWYRQLPEEGLKFMVYLQKENIIDESGMPKERFSAEFPKEGPSILRIQQVVRGDSAAYFCASSPPAGGTKGYTFGSGTRLTVV.

The V and J genes are TRBV6-5 and TRBJ1-2; D is possibly TRBD1 (5 bases). The germline V gene encodes CDR1 MNHEY and CDR2 SVGAGI. V was pared by 0 bases and J by 2 bases, with 10 bases between. This CDR3 spans 15 amino acids. The chain's CDR3 is CASSYSLSGNYGYTF. Here the CDR3 DNA reads TGTGCCAGCAGTTACTCGCTTTCAGGGAACTATGGCTACACCTTC.

This clonotype was counted only a few times. The chain recombines TRBV14 with TRBJ2-7; D remains unclear. Trimming cost V 2 bases and J 4 bases, with 0 bases left between them. The germline CDR1 and CDR2 sequences are SGHDN and FVKESK. The CDR3 is 10 residues long. The CDR3 coding sequence is TGTGCCAGCAGCCAATACGAGCAGTACTTC. It specifies CASSQYEQYF.

This clonotype was detected ten times or more. V and J are TRBV27 and TRBJ2-7; D is perhaps TRBD2 (5 bases). V was cut by 2 bases and J by 0 bases, with 11 bases left in between. This CDR3 region has 15 residues. Germline-derived CDR1 and CDR2 are MNHEY and SMNVEV (reference sequence). The CDR3 nucleotides read TGTGCCAGCAGTTTAGGGCCCGGGATCTCCTACGAGCAGTACGTC. It yields the protein CASSLGPGISYEQYV.

The V call is TRBV24-1, the J call TRBJ2-1; TRBD2 is a possible D gene (5 bases). Germline V gives CDR1 KGHDR, CDR2 SFDVKD. Trimming stripped 4 bases from V and 6 bases from J, with 18 bases between. The CDR3 spans 16 residues. The CDR3 DNA sequence: TGTGCCACCAGTGAAGAGGACTTGTCGATCAGCAATGAGCAGTTCTTC. Protein product: CATSEEDLSISNEQFF.

This sequence joins TRBV12-3 or TRBV12-4 and TRBJ2-6; 9 nucleotides line up with TRBD2. V gave up 6 bases and J gave up 10 bases; unmatched junction bases: 10. CDR3 size: 15 residues. The CDR3 spells CASSLIAGGGNVLTF. CDR3 sequence (DNA): TGTGCCAGCAGCCTCATCGCGGGGGGGGGGAACGTCCTGACTTTC.

To note about this clonotype: This may be a read error, as it is one base from a much larger clone. This chain joins TRBV9 and TRBJ2-1; 11 bases align to TRBD1. Losses at the gene ends were 4 bases for V and 6 bases for J; bases not matched to a gene: 3. The germline CDR1 and CDR2 sequences are SGDLS and YYNGEE. The CDR3 has 14 amino acids. The CDR3 sequence is CASSSGTGGNEQFF. The CDR3 DNA reads TGTGCCAGCAGCTCAGGGACAGGGGGCAATGAGCAGTTCTTC.